The entry below describes one T cell receptor (beta chain). Its target is not known. The protocol was immunoSEQ multiplex PCR, while the TCRdb copy is restricted to in-frame clones and leaves out a portion. The sample contains tens of thousands of clones, around 87% of which appear only once. CDR1 is SGHRS, CDR2 YFSETQ, per germline. The V end lost 0 bases, the J end lost 6 bases, and 12 bases lay between the germline ends. The CDR3 consists of 14 residues. These data come from a study of OX40 agonist ivuxolimab in advanced cancers. Study-level findings and limits: With doses of 0.1 to 3.0 mg/kg, CD4+ and CD8+ blood T cells had undergone clonal expansion by week 6. The antigen specificity of the peripheral T cells (those that were expanded) was not determined.

The J gene is TRBJ1-2, the V gene TRBV5-1; TRBD1 is a possible D gene (5 bases). This specimen consisted of CD4+ or CD8+ T cells sorted from blood, obtained in a trial of the OX40 agonist ivuxolimab. This clonotype was obtained from an adult with an advanced solid tumor such as melanoma, head and neck, liver or kidney cancer. Written as DNA, the CDR3 is TGCGCCAGCAGCTTGGAAAGGGGCAGAGATGGCTACACCTTC. Translating it yields CASSLERGRDGYTF.